What follows is one TCR beta chain and its context. This clonotype was observed a few times. The antigen it binds to is not known. Per-nucleotide qualities are absent, and no much larger clonotype sits a single base away. The meaning of the sample's treatment or condition label: allogeneic hematopoietic cell transplantation with graft depleted of TCRalphabeta T cells and CD19 B cells. The transplant recipients were children given TCRalphabeta/CD19-depleted allogeneic hematopoietic cell grafts. Library method: PCR. Data came from an Illumina HiSeq 2500. TCR libraries were prepared with molecular barcoding, using unique molecular identifiers to normalize TCRbeta repertoire quantification. TCRdb reanalyzed the raw reads on its own, using fastp at Q25 for trimming and MiXCR for clone calling, and kept in-frame beta chains. Every CDR3 protein is listed once, alongside the most common genes and DNA of its rows. The table for this sample lists 450,000 to 700,000 distinct CDR3 sequences; 27% of them were counted only once. The ten largest clones represent 36% of the sample.

The CDR3 starts with the cysteine, ends with the phenylalanine, and has 18 residues. The sequence is cut down to CDR3 DNA, 54 bases in frame from base 1. V and J are truncated by 1 base and 4 bases respectively, leaving an intervening sequence of 24 bases. Via the germline V gene, CDR1 is SGHRS and CDR2 YFSETQ. The sample originates from a study of T-cell reconstitution after alpha-beta-depleted transplantation in children (dated by TCRdb to 2016 to 2017). A note on the overall study: Using TCR repertoire profiling, the study followed T-cell immune reconstitution in a quantitative way in children after TCRalphabeta/CD19-depleted allogeneic hematopoietic cell transplantation.

The study at large found these results: Apparently early alphabetaT-cell count recovery about two months after transplant reportedly relied on only several hundred rapidly expanded clones derived from non-depleted graft cells. In some patients, the high TCRbeta diversity seen at day 60 was put down to recipient T cells and intrathymic progenitors that had survived conditioning. The frequencies of hyperexpanded clones fell over the following months, and after one year, T-cell counts and TCRbeta diversity were mostly attributed to newly produced T cells.

The receptor was derived from a boy under two years old with Wiskott-Aldrich syndrome, due to receive a stem cell transplant. The sequences come from PBMCs, collected before TCRalphabeta/CD19-depleted stem cell transplant. Recombination joined TRBV5-1 with TRBJ2-7; the D segment is perhaps TRBD1 or TRBD2, each sharing 5 matched bases. The CDR3 has the sequence CASSLRRRTTTRPYEQYF. The DNA is as follows: TGCGCCAGCAGCTTGCGTCGGAGGACAACCACTCGACCTTACGAGCAGTACTTC.